These 28 T cell receptor beta chains were sequenced from one sample in a study of T cells after yellow fever vaccination. TCRdb analysed the 5' RACE reads with MiXCR anew, one entry per CDR3 protein. Seen here are 100,000 to 150,000 distinct CDR3 sequences, about 7.4% observed once, and the top ten hold roughly 2.5%. The sequenced sample was CD4+ T cells sorted from PBMCs, obtained about 10 days after the first yellow fever vaccination. The source of these receptors is a man aged 18-30 years who received the YFV17D yellow fever vaccine.

This clonotype was counted at least ten times. The DNA for the CDR3 is TGTGCCAGCAGCTCTTGGGGGGGTAGCACAGATACGCAGTATTTT. Amino acid sequence: CASSSWGGSTDTQYF. The rearrangement joins TRBV7-8 to TRBJ2-3; 7 bases fit TRBD2. Germline trimming cut 4 bases from V and 0 bases from J; bases unmatched to any gene: 4. Germline values: CDR1 SGHVS, CDR2 FQNEAQ. The CDR3 extends over 15 amino acids.

V gene TRBV7-2 combines with J gene TRBJ2-2; D is perhaps TRBD1 (5 bases). Deletions cut 2 bases from V and 3 bases from J, with 10 bases between. The CDR3 has 15 residues. Germline V CDR1 and CDR2: SGHTA, FQGNSA. The CDR3 here is CASSLNGAYTGELFF. In DNA form, the CDR3 reads TGTGCCAGCAGCTTAAATGGGGCGTACACCGGGGAGCTGTTTTTT.

This clonotype was seen repeatedly, ten times or more. Here the CDR3 DNA reads TGTGCCAGCAGCTTAACGCATAGATCTGAAGCTTTCTTT. This encodes CASSLTHRSEAFF. This chain links TRBV7-3 with TRBJ1-1; D call uncertain. Germline lookup yields CDR1 SGHTA and CDR2 FQGTGA. The CDR3 loop spans 13 amino acids. V lost 0 bases and J lost 6, with 8 bases in between.

This clonotype came up many times. This chain joins TRBV28 and TRBJ2-1, with D maybe TRBD2 (6 bases). Trimming left V 8 bases short and J 9 bases short, with 23 bases between. The CDR3 runs to 15 residues. Germline CDR1 reads MDHEN; CDR2 reads SYDVKM. The CDR3 DNA follows: TGTGCCAGCCATTCCCTAGCGAGGGTGAGGGGTGAGCAGTTCTTC. Protein sequence: CASHSLARVRGEQFF.

The sample holds many counts of this clonotype. The V call is TRBV4-1, the J call TRBJ1-2; 9 bases agree with TRBD1. V was clipped by 1 base and J by 8 bases; unmatched bases: 5. Per germline, CDR1 MGHRA and CDR2 YSYEKL. The CDR3 extends over 14 amino acids. The CDR3 loop is CASSQGGTGQGYTF. The CDR3 DNA follows: TGCGCCAGCAGCCAAGGGGGGACAGGGCAAGGCTACACCTTC.

The genes are TRBV7-2 and TRBJ2-1, with 13 bases identical to TRBD2. Trimming removed 6 bases from V and 6 bases from J; junction bases left unmatched: 5. The CDR3 spans 15 residues. Germline V gene sequence: CDR1 SGHTA, CDR2 FQGNSA. Here the CDR3 DNA reads TGTGCCAGCAGACAAACTAGCGGGGGGGCCAATGAGCAGTTCTTC. This sequence encodes CASRQTSGGANEQFF. Drawing the rest from reference TRBV7-2 and TRBJ2-1, the complete variable domain is GAGVSQSPSNKVTEKGKDVELRCDPISGHTALYWYRQSLGQGLEFLIYFQGNSAPDKSGLPSDRFSAERTGGSVSTLTIQRTQQEDSAVYLCASRQTSGGANEQFFGPGTRLTVL.

This clonotype was counted at least ten times. J is TRBJ2-4 and V is TRBV7-2; D may be TRBD2 (5 bases). This CDR3 has 13 residues. The V and J ends lost 1 base and 9 bases respectively, with 10 bases between them. Germline-derived CDR1 and CDR2 are SGHTA and FQGNSA. CDR3 amino acids: CASSLERWGIQYF. Written as DNA, the CDR3 is TGTGCCAGCAGCTTAGAGCGGTGGGGCATTCAGTACTTC.

This clonotype showed up many times. The J gene is TRBJ2-7, the V gene TRBV19; TRBD1 aligns across 11 bases. V dropped 4 bases and J dropped 2; count of bases not matched to a gene: 7. Germline V gene lookup returns CDR1 LNHDA and CDR2 SQIVND (reference sequence). The CDR3 runs to 16 residues. CDR3 loop: CASSKSPGQGAYEQYF. For the CDR3, the DNA is TGTGCCAGTAGTAAGAGTCCGGGACAGGGGGCCTACGAGCAGTACTTC.

Many counts were recorded for this clonotype. The chain links TRBV11-3 to TRBJ2-3; 8 bases match TRBD1. The CDR3 is 15 residues long. CDR1 SGHNT and CDR2 YENEEA come from the germline V gene. The V gene end was trimmed by 5 bases and the J gene end by 5 bases; junction bases not matched to a gene: 9. The CDR3 nucleotides read TGTGCCAGCAGCCCGAACCAGGGGGCGGAAGATACGCAGTATTTT. Amino acid sequence: CASSPNQGAEDTQYF. Complete variable domain (other parts from reference TRBV11-3 and TRBJ2-3): EAGVVQSPRYKIIEKKQPVAFWCNPISGHNTLYWYLQNLGQGPELLIRYENEEAVDDSQLPKDRFSAERLKGVDSTLKIQPAELGDSAVYLCASSPNQGAEDTQYFGPGTRLTVL.

Comment on this clonotype: Just one base apart from a much larger clone, this may be a read error. The rearrangement joins TRBV6-5 to TRBJ1-1; a weak D match, TRBD1 (5 bases). Germline values: CDR1 MNHEY, CDR2 SVGAGI. Trimming cost V 4 bases and J 4 bases, with 13 bases left between them. The CDR3 is 14 residues long. CDR3 sequence reads: CASSSNTGPTEAFF. CDR3 nucleotide sequence: TGTGCCAGCAGTTCAAACACGGGGCCCACTGAAGCTTTCTTT.

This clonotype was counted between two and nine times. The chain recombines TRBV2 with TRBJ1-5, with no clear D. The CDR3 consists of 13 residues. Between the trimmed V and J ends, which lost 6 bases and 4 bases, there was a span of 10 bases. CDR1 and CDR2 from the germline V gene are SNHLY and FYNNEI. CDR3 nucleotides: TGTGCCAGCAGCCGCTCCGAAAATCAGCCCCAGCATTTT. It is translated as CASSRSENQPQHF.

The gene calls are TRBV9 and TRBJ2-3, with 9 bases identical to TRBD2. V was clipped by 4 bases and J by 2 bases; unmatched bases: 5. Germline lookup yields CDR1 SGDLS and CDR2 YYNGEE. The CDR3 extends over 15 amino acids. CDR3 sequence (DNA): TGTGCCAGCAGCCTGCGACTAGCGGCCACAGATACGCAGTATTTT. Amino acid sequence: CASSLRLAATDTQYF.

The CDR3: CASSPSSGGENEQFF. The CDR3 DNA follows: TGTGCCAGCTCACCATCTAGCGGGGGAGAGAATGAGCAGTTCTTC. This chain links TRBV18 with TRBJ2-1; 10 bases fit TRBD2. Trimming cost V 2 bases and J 7 bases; bases outside gene matches: 5. Germline V gene sequence: CDR1 KGHSH, CDR2 LQKENI. This CDR3 region has 15 residues. Together with reference TRBV18 and TRBJ2-1, the CDR3 gives the full variable domain: NAGVMQNPRHLVRRRGQEARLRCSPMKGHSHVYWYRQLPEEGLKFMVYLQKENIIDESGMPKERFSAEFPKEGPSILRIQQVVRGDSAAYFCASSPSSGGENEQFFGPGTRLTVL.

This clonotype was seen ten or more times. The chain combines TRBV29-1 with TRBJ2-5; 9 nucleotides match TRBD1. Germline V gives CDR1 SQVTM, CDR2 ANQGSEA. Losses at the gene ends were 7 bases for V and 5 bases for J; bases not matched to a gene: 5. The length of the CDR3 is 12 residues. In DNA form, the CDR3 reads TGCAGCGCGGGACAGGGCCACGAGACCCAGTACTTC. This translates into CSAGQGHETQYF.

About this clonotype itself: This clone may be a read error of a much larger clone one base away. The CDR3 sequence: CASSFSSGGQPQHF. CDR3 sequence (DNA): TGTGCCAGCAGTTTCTCTTCGGGGGGACAGCCCCAGCATTTT. The chain employs TRBV12-3 or TRBV12-4 and TRBJ1-5; a possible D gene is TRBD1 (5 bases). V lost 3 bases and J lost 7, with 13 bases in between. CDR3 size: 14 residues.

As for this clonotype: Possible read error: a much larger clone is one base away. DNA of the CDR3: TGCAGCGGGGGAGATGGGAACGCTTTCTTT. Translated, it gives CSGGDGNAFF. This rearrangement joins TRBV29-1 to TRBJ1-1; D uncertain. The V end lost 7 bases, the J end lost 11 bases, and 14 bases lay between the germline ends. Per germline, CDR1 SQVTM and CDR2 ANQGSEA. CDR3 size: 10 residues.

This clonotype was seen at least ten times. The DNA for the CDR3 is TGCAGTGCTAGAGATTACCCAGATACGCAGTATTTT. Translation gives CSARDYPDTQYF. The rearrangement links TRBV20-1 to TRBJ2-3; no reliable D call. CDR1 and CDR2 from the germline V gene are DFQATT and SNEGSKA (reference sequence). The CDR3 length is 12 residues. Trimming pared 0 bases from V and 4 bases from J, leaving 5 bases between.

This clonotype was observed at least ten times. The rearrangement joins TRBV7-2 to TRBJ1-6; D not resolved. The length of the CDR3 is 13 residues. Germline lookup yields CDR1 SGHTA and CDR2 FQGNSA. Trimming took off 5 bases at V and 9 bases at J, with 11 bases between the two ends. CDR3 sequence: CASSRDELSPLHF. CDR3 coding DNA: TGTGCCAGCAGCCGAGATGAGCTTTCACCCCTCCACTTT.

A few counts support this clonotype. V usage is TRBV7-2 and J usage is TRBJ2-3; no firm D call. Looked up from germline, CDR1 is SGHTA and CDR2 is FQGNSA. Trimming shortened V by 3 bases and J by 1 base, and 11 bases separated the two germline ends. There are 15 residues in the CDR3. This CDR3 is CASSLGWAGTDTQYF. The CDR3 DNA reads as TGTGCCAGCAGCTTGGGGTGGGCCGGCACAGATACGCAGTATTTT.

This clonotype was found many times. The chain employs TRBV12-3 or TRBV12-4 and TRBJ1-2; D call uncertain. The CDR3 totals 15 residues. Trimming stripped 3 bases from V and 0 bases from J, with 11 bases between. CDR3 sequence (DNA): TGTGCCAGCAGTTTTTCGCAGGTTGCTAACTATGGCTACACCTTC. Translation: CASSFSQVANYGYTF.

Many counts were recorded for this clonotype. The chain is built from TRBV20-1 and TRBJ1-5; perhaps TRBD1 as D (5 bases). From germline, CDR1 is DFQATT and CDR2 SNEGSKA (reference sequence). The CDR3 is 16 residues long. V was trimmed by 4 bases and J by 3 bases, leaving 19 bases between them. The CDR3: CSANGGRAQLNQPQHF. The CDR3, as DNA: TGCAGTGCTAACGGTGGCAGGGCCCAGCTCAATCAGCCCCAGCATTTT.

This clonotype was seen many times. J is TRBJ2-6 and V is TRBV5-1; D might be TRBD1 (5 bases). V lost 2 bases, J lost 2 bases, and 8 bases lay in between. This CDR3 has 15 residues. Germline V CDR1 and CDR2: SGHRS, YFSETQ. The CDR3 sequence is CASSFQGAGANVLTF. CDR3 in DNA: TGCGCCAGCAGCTTTCAGGGCGCTGGGGCCAACGTCCTGACTTTC.

This clonotype has at least ten counts. The chain links TRBV7-6 to TRBJ2-2; D is possibly TRBD1 (6 bases). The CDR3 consists of 18 residues. Germline values: CDR1 SGHVS, CDR2 FNYEAQ. V lost 1 base and J lost 4, with 19 bases in between. CDR3 nucleotide sequence: TGTGCCAGCAGCTTAGGAACAGGGATTACGGCGAGCACCGGGGAGCTGTTTTTT. The encoded protein is CASSLGTGITASTGELFF.

This clonotype was seen many times. In DNA, the CDR3 is TGTGCCAGCGGCACACAGGTTAGCAATCAGCCCCAGCATTTT. This encodes CASGTQVSNQPQHF. The chain combines TRBV4-2 with TRBJ1-5, with a weak D call TRBD1 (5 bases). This CDR3 has 14 amino acids. V was pared by 8 bases and J by 0 bases, with 11 bases between. Per the germline V gene, CDR1 is LGHNA and CDR2 is YNFKEQ.

This clonotype appeared many times. The J gene is TRBJ1-2, the V gene TRBV5-1, with D hard to call. CDR1 and CDR2 (germline): SGHRS, YFSETQ. Trimming removed 0 bases at V and 3 bases at J, with 9 bases between. The CDR3 is made up of 14 amino acids. The CDR3 region is CASSLGQMYYGYTF. The CDR3 coding sequence is TGCGCCAGCAGCTTGGGGCAGATGTACTATGGCTACACCTTC.

This clonotype was observed at least ten times. This chain connects TRBV6-5 to TRBJ2-7; the D is unclear. CDR3 length: 14 amino acids. V was clipped by 4 bases and J by 0 bases, with 10 bases between them. Germline values: CDR1 MNHEY, CDR2 SVGAGI. This chain's CDR3 is CASSFVGNSYEQYV. DNA of the CDR3: TGTGCCAGCAGTTTTGTGGGGAACTCCTACGAGCAGTACGTC.

This clonotype was seen many times. J is TRBJ2-5 and V is TRBV20-1, with 7 bases matching TRBD1. The length of the CDR3 is 13 residues. Germline V gene sequence: CDR1 DFQATT, CDR2 SNEGSKA (reference sequence). J gave up 4 bases and V 5 bases, and 7 bases lay outside the gene matches. In DNA, the CDR3 is TGCAGTGCTGAAGGGGGCGCGGGAGAGACCCAGTACTTC. This gives the protein CSAEGGAGETQYF.

This clonotype was counted at least ten times. J is TRBJ1-2 and V is TRBV7-2; 8 bases line up with TRBD1. Germline CDR1 and CDR2: SGHTA and FQGNSA. This CDR3 spans 15 amino acids. With V trimmed by 2 bases and J by 6 bases, 8 bases remained unmatched. CDR3 protein: CASSLHKQGVDGYTF. As DNA, the CDR3 is TGTGCCAGCAGCTTACACAAACAGGGGGTTGATGGCTACACCTTC.